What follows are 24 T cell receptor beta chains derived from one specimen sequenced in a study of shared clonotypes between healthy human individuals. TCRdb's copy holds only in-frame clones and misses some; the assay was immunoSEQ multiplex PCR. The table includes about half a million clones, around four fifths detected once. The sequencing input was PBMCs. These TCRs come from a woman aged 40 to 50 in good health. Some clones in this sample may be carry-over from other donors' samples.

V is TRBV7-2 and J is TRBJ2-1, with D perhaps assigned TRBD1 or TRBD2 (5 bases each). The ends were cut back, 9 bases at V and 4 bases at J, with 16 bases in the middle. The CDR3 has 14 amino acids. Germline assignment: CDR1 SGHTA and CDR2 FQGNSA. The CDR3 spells CASAPRGGYNEQFF. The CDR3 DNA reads TGTGCCAGTGCCCCCCGTGGGGGTTACAATGAGCAGTTCTTC.

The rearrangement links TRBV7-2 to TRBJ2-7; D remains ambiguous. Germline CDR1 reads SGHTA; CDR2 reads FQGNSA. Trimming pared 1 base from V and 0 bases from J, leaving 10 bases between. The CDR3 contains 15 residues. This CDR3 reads CASSLDGVSSYEQYF. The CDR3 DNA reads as TGTGCCAGCAGCTTAGACGGTGTAAGCTCCTACGAGCAGTACTTC.

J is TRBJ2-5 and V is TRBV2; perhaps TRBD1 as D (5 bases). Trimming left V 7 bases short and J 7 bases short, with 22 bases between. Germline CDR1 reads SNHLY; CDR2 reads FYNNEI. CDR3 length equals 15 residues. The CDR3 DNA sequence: TGTGCCAGCACCGTACAGGTCCAAGTATTAGGGACCCAGTACTTC. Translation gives CASTVQVQVLGTQYF.

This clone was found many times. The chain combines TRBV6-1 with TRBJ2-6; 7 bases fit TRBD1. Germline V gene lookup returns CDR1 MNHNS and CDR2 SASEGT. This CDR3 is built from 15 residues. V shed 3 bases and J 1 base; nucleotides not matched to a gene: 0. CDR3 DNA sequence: TGTGCCAGCAGTGAGACAGGGTCTGGGGCCAACGTCCTGACTTTC. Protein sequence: CASSETGSGANVLTF.

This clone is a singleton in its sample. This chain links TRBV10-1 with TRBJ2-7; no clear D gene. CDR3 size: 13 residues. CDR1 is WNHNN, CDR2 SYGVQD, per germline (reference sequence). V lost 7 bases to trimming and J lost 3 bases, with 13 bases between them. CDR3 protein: CASTITRFYEQYF. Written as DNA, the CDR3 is TGCGCCAGCACTATTACACGTTTCTACGAGCAGTACTTC.

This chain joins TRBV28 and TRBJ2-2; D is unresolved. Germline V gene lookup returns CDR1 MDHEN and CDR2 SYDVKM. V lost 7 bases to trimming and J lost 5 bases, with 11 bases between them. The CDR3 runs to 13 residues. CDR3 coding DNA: TGTGCCAGCACCCCCCGAGTGACCGGGGAGCTGTTTTTT. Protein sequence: CASTPRVTGELFF.

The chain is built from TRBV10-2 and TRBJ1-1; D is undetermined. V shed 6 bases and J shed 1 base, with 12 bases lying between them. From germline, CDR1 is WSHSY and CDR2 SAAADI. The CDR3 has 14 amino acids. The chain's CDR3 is CASSGISGNTEAFF. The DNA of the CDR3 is TGCGCCAGCAGCGGCATCTCAGGGAACACTGAAGCTTTCTTT.

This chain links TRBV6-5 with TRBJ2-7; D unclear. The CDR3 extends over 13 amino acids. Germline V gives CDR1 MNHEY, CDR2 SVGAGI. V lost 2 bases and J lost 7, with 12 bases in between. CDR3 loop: CASSYGRLLEQYF. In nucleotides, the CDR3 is TGTGCCAGCAGTTACGGGCGTCTATTAGAGCAGTACTTC.

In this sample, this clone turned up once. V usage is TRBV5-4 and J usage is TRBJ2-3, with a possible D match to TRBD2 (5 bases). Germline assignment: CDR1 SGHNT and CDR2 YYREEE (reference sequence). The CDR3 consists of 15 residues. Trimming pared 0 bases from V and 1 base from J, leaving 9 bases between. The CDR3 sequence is CASSLAGSGTDTQYF. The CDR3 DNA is TGTGCCAGCAGCTTGGCGGGATCGGGCACAGATACGCAGTATTTT. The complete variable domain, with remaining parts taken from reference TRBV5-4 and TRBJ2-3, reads ETGVTQSPTHLIKTRGQQVTLRCSSQSGHNTVSWYQQALGQGPQFIFQYYREEENGRGNFPPRFSGLQFPNYSSELNVNALELDDSALYLCASSLAGSGTDTQYFGPGTRLTVL.

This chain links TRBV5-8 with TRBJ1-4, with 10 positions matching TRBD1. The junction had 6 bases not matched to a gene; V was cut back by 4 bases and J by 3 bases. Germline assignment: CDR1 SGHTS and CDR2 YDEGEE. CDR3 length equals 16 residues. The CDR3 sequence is CASSPGQGYANEKLFF. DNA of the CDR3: TGTGCCAGCAGCCCGGGACAGGGGTATGCTAATGAAAAACTGTTTTTT.

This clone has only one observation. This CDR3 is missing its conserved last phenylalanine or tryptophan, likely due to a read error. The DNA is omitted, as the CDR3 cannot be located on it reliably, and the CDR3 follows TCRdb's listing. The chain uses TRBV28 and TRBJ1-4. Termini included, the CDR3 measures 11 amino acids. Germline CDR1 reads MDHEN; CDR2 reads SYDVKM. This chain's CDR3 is CASSLGERIHL.

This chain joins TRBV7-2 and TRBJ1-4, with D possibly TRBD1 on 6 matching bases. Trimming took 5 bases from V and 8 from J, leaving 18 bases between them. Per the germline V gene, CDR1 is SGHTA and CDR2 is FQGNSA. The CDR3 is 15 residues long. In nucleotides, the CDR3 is TGTGCCAGCAGCCCACAGGGAGGGGCGCGCGAAAAACTGTTTTTT. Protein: CASSPQGGAREKLFF.

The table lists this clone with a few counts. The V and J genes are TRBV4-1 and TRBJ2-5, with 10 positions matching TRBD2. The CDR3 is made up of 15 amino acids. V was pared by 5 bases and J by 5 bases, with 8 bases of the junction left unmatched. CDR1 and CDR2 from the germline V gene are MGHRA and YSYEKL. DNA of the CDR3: TGCGCCAGCAGCTCCCCTAGCGGGAGAGGGGAGACCCAGTACTTC. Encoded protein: CASSSPSGRGETQYF.

The chain's CDR3 is CASSISKGAGTEAFF. Here the CDR3 DNA reads TGTGCCAGTAGTATATCGAAGGGGGCGGGCACTGAAGCTTTCTTT. The chain recombines TRBV19 with TRBJ1-1; 7 nucleotides match TRBD1. Germline V gene lookup returns CDR1 LNHDA and CDR2 SQIVND (reference sequence). With V trimmed by 2 bases and J by 4 bases, 7 bases remained unmatched. This CDR3 is 15 amino acids long.

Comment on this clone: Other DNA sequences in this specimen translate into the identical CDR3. CDR3 in amino acids: CASSLDRANEQFF. Written as DNA, the CDR3 is TGCGCCAGCAGCTTGGACAGGGCCAATGAGCAGTTCTTC. The chain uses TRBV5-1 and TRBJ2-1; D perhaps matches TRBD1 (6 bases). V lost 0 bases and J 6 bases, leaving 7 bases between the germline ends. Germline-derived CDR1 and CDR2 are SGHRS and YFSETQ. The CDR3 is 13 residues long.

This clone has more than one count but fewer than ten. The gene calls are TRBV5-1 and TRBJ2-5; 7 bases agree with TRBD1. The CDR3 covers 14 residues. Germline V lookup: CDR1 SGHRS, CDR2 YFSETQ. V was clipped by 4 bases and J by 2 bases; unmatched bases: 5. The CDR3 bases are TGCGCCAGCAGCCGCCTGGGACAGCAAGAGACCCAGTACTTC. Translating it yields CASSRLGQQETQYF. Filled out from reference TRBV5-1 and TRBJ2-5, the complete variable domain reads KAGVTQTPRYLIKTRGQQVTLSCSPISGHRSVSWYQQTPGQGLQFLFEYFSETQRNKGNFPGRFSGRQFSNSRSEMNVSTLELGDSALYLCASSRLGQQETQYFGPGTRLLVL.

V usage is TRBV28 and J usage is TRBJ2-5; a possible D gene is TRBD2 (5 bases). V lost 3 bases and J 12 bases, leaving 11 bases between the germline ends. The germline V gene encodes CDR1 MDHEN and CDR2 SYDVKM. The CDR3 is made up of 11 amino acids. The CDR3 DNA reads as TGTGCCAGCAGTTTTCGCGGGTCCAAGTACTTC. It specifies CASSFRGSKYF. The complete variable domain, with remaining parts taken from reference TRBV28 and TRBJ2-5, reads DVKVTQSSRYLVKRTGEKVFLECVQDMDHENMFWYRQDPGLGLRLIYFSYDVKMKEKGDIPEGYSVSREKKERFSLILESASTNQTSMYLCASSFRGSKYFGPGTRLLVL.

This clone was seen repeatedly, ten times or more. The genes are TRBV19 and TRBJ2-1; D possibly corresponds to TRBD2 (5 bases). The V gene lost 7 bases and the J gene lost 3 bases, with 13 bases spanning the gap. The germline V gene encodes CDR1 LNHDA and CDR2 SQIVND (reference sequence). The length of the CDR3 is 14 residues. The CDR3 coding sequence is TGTGCCAGTAAGATTGGAGGTGACTACAATGAGCAGTTCTTC. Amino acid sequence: CASKIGGDYNEQFF.

CDR3 DNA: TGCAGTGCTCCCGACCGGACTAGGCAGTTCTTC. This gives the protein CSAPDRTRQFF. The chain recombines TRBV20-1 with TRBJ2-1; 7 bases are shared with TRBD2. The CDR3 is 11 amino acids. In germline, CDR1 is DFQATT, CDR2 SNEGSKA (reference sequence). V was clipped by 5 bases and J by 12 bases; unmatched bases: 7.

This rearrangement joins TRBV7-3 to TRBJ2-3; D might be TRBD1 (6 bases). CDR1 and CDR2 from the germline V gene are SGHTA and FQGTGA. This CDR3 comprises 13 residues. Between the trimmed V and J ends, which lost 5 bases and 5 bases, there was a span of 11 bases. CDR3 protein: CASSMGQLDTQYF. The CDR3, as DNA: TGTGCCAGCAGCATGGGACAATTAGATACGCAGTATTTT.

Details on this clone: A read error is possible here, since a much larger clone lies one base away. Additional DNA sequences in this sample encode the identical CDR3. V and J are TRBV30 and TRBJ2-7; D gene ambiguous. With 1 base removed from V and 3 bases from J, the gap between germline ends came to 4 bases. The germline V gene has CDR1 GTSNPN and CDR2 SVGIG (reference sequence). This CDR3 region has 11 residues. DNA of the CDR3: TGTGCCTGGAGTGGCAACTACGAGCAGTACTTC. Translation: CAWSGNYEQYF. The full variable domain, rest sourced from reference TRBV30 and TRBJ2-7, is SQTIHQWPATLVQPVGSPLSLECTVEGTSNPNLYWYRQAAGRGLQLLFYSVGIGQISSEVPQNLSASRPQDRQFILSSKKLLLSDSGFYLCAWSGNYEQYFGPGTRLTVT.

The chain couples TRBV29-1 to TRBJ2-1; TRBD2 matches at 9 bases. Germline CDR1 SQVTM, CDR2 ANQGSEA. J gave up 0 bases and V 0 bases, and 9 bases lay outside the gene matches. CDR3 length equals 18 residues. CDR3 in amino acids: CSVEEGGRAYSSYNEQFF. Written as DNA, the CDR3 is TGCAGCGTTGAAGAGGGCGGGAGGGCCTATAGCTCCTACAATGAGCAGTTCTTC.

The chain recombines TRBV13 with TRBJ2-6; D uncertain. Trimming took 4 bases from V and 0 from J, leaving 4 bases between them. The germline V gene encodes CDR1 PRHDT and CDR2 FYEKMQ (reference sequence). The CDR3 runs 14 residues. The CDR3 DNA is TGTGCCAGCAGCTCCAGCTCTGGGGCCAACGTCCTGACTTTC. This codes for CASSSSSGANVLTF. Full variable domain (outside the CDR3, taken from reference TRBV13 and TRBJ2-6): AAGVIQSPRHLIKEKRETATLKCYPIPRHDTVYWYQQGPGQDPQFLISFYEKMQSDKGSIPDRFSAQQFSDYHSELNMSSLELGDSALYFCASSSSSGANVLTFGAGSRLTVL.

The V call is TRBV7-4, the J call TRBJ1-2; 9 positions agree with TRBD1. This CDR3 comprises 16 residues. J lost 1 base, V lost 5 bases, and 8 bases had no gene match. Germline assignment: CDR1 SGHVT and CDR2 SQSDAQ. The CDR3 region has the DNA TGTGCCAGCAGCCGAAGTTGGGACAGGGTTAACTATGGCTACACCTTC. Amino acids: CASSRSWDRVNYGYTF.